This TCR beta chain was sequenced for a study of CXCR3-negative and CXCR3-positive naive CD8 T cells. Study results and limitations: With respect to TRBV-TRBJ usage, naive CXCR3-negative and CXCR3-positive cells were similar; memory differed. CXCR3-positive naive cells had more hydrophobic TRB CDR3s than CXCR3-negative naive cells.

Each TRB cDNA library was prepared by 5' RACE (with UMI labels). TCRdb reprocessed the 5' RACE reads and keeps a single row for each CDR3 protein, giving no DNA. The ten top clones account for 1.5% to 2%, within a sample of approximately 74,000 distinct CDR3 sequences. As for this clonotype: Antigen unknown.

Per germline, CDR1 SGHDT and CDR2 YYEEEE. The CDR3 is made up of 16 amino acids. The sequence came from a human donor in good health. Some clones in this sample may be carry-over from other donors' samples. This chain connects TRBV5-6 to TRBJ1-1; absent DNA, TCRdb's TRBD1 call cannot be checked. The sequenced sample consisted of naive CXCR3- CD8+ T cells from blood. The subset denotes: CD45RO-CCR7+CD27+CD95- naive CD8+ T cells lacking CXCR3 (TNR3-). The CDR3 here is CASSLDGRGLNTEAFF.